This TCR beta chain appears in the sequencing data of a study of cytomegalovirus exposure and HLA in healthy donors. V gave up 0 bases and J gave up 6 bases, with 13 bases separating them. The length of the CDR3 is 15 residues. Germline V CDR1 and CDR2: SGHNT, YYREEE (reference sequence). The PCR had 60 Vbeta and 13 Jbeta primers. The assay was immunoSEQ multiplex PCR, and TCRdb's table has in-frame clones only and misses some. The repertoire holds about 130,000 clones, with 65% to 85% as singletons. Sequenced material: PBMCs. The chain recombines TRBV5-4 with TRBJ2-4; maybe TRBD2 (6 bases). The TCR was taken from a man between 45 and 60 years old in good health and CMV-seronegative. CDR3 nucleotide sequence: TGTGCCAGCAGCTTGGCCTCCGGGGGTGGAAACATTCAGTACTTC. Amino acids: CASSLASGGGNIQYF.